These 24 T cell receptor beta chains originate from one sample sequenced in a study of early T cells in non-severe SARS-CoV-2 infection. TCRdb re-derived calls from the 5' RACE reads in MiXCR, one entry per CDR3 protein. The sample holds some 62,000 distinct CDR3 sequences, 8% to 9% seen once. The sequencing used whole blood, collected at baseline. The source is an adult who was a healthcare worker with PCR-confirmed SARS-CoV-2 infection or an uninfected control (not recorded which).

This clonotype was observed a few times. The chain has TRBV20-1 and TRBJ2-1; D is ambiguous. CDR1 and CDR2 (germline): DFQATT, SNEGSKA (reference sequence). This CDR3 is 14 amino acids long. Trimming pared 3 bases from V and 0 bases from J, leaving 9 bases between. CDR3 sequence: CSASTSRSYNEQFF. CDR3 sequence (DNA): TGCAGTGCTAGTACCTCCCGCTCCTACAATGAGCAGTTCTTC.

This chain connects TRBV7-3 to TRBJ2-3; D might be TRBD2 (6 bases). Germline values: CDR1 SGHTA, CDR2 FQGTGA. Trimming took off 4 bases at V and 0 bases at J, with 14 bases between the two ends. This CDR3 comprises 16 residues. For the CDR3, the DNA is TGTGCCAGCAGCTCTACTAGCATCCCTAGCACAGATACGCAGTATTTT. It encodes CASSSTSIPSTDTQYF. Filled out from reference TRBV7-3 and TRBJ2-3, the complete variable domain reads GAGVSQTPSNKVTEKGKYVELRCDPISGHTALYWYRQSLGQGPEFLIYFQGTGAADDSGLPNDRFFAVRPEGSVSTLKIQRTERGDSAVYLCASSSTSIPSTDTQYFGPGTRLTVL.

The J gene is TRBJ2-5, the V gene TRBV4-2, with 10 bases identical to TRBD2. V shed 3 bases and J 0 bases; nucleotides not matched to a gene: 4. CDR3 length equals 16 residues. CDR1 and CDR2 (germline): LGHNA, YNFKEQ. CDR3 amino acids: CASSQATSGHQETQYF. CDR3 DNA: TGTGCCAGCAGCCAGGCGACTAGCGGGCACCAAGAGACCCAGTACTTC.

This sequence joins TRBV29-1 and TRBJ1-1; D unclear. The length of the CDR3 is 11 residues. Germline V gene data show CDR1 as SQVTM and CDR2 as ANQGSEA. The V and J ends lost 4 bases and 4 bases respectively, with 7 bases between them. This chain's CDR3 is CSVGFGTEAFF. CDR3 DNA: TGCAGCGTTGGGTTCGGCACTGAAGCTTTCTTT.

This clonotype has a count of ten or more. The J gene is TRBJ2-3, the V gene TRBV6-2 or TRBV6-3; possible D gene TRBD1, 5 bases. The V gene lost 0 bases and the J gene lost 0 bases, with 10 bases spanning the gap. The germline V gene encodes CDR1 MNHEY and CDR2 SVGEGT. The CDR3 is 16 residues long. The CDR3 region is CASSYSFAGSTDTQYF. CDR3 DNA sequence: TGTGCCAGCAGTTACTCGTTTGCAGGGAGCACAGATACGCAGTATTTT.

This clonotype has a handful of counts. This chain uses TRBV7-9 with TRBJ2-7; 12 bases agree with TRBD2. There are 16 residues in the CDR3. Germline V gives CDR1 SEHNR, CDR2 FQNEAQ (reference sequence). The V gene end was trimmed by 0 bases and the J gene end by 3 bases; junction bases not matched to a gene: 3. The CDR3 bases are TGTGCCAGCAGCTTAGCACTAGCGGGAGGTTTCTACGAGCAGTACTTC. This encodes CASSLALAGGFYEQYF.

In its sample, this clonotype was seen a few times. The gene calls are TRBV4-2 and TRBJ2-5; 8 nucleotides agree with TRBD2. The CDR3 has 16 residues. Trimming removed 1 base from V and 5 bases from J; junction bases left unmatched: 9. Germline CDR1 is LGHNA and CDR2 is YNFKEQ. The CDR3 here is CASSQGVAGLQETQYF. The CDR3 DNA reads as TGTGCCAGCAGCCAAGGAGTAGCGGGACTACAGGAGACCCAGTACTTC.

This clonotype was counted at least ten times. The chain has TRBV7-3 and TRBJ2-5; 9 bases match TRBD1. Germline V CDR1 and CDR2: SGHTA, FQGTGA. This CDR3 has 13 amino acids. V shed 2 bases, J shed 5 bases, and the junction held 0 bases outside the gene matches. This CDR3 is CASSLGTGETQYF. The CDR3 DNA sequence: TGTGCCAGCAGCTTAGGGACAGGGGAGACCCAGTACTTC. The variable domain in full, with the rest retrieved from reference TRBV7-3 and TRBJ2-5, is GAGVSQTPSNKVTEKGKYVELRCDPISGHTALYWYRQSLGQGPEFLIYFQGTGAADDSGLPNDRFFAVRPEGSVSTLKIQRTERGDSAVYLCASSLGTGETQYFGPGTRLLVL.

This clonotype was recorded a few times. A junction end diverges from the germline sequence, so it may reflect a read error. The chain links TRBV4-3 to TRBJ1-1; 7 bases match TRBD1. The CDR3 consists of 15 residues. Germline loops: CDR1 LGHNA, CDR2 YSLEER. This CDR3 is CASSHADREYTEVFF. For the CDR3, the DNA is TGCGCCAGCAGCCACGCCGACAGGGAATACACTGAAGTTTTCTTT.

In its sample, this clonotype was seen many times. The chain employs TRBV6-2 or TRBV6-3 and TRBJ2-3, with D maybe TRBD1 (6 bases). Looked up from germline, CDR1 is MNHEY and CDR2 is SVGEGT. V lost 8 bases, J lost 9 bases, and 12 bases lay in between. The CDR3 extends over 11 amino acids. The CDR3, as DNA: TGTGCCAGCTCGACAGGAGGAACGCAGTATTTT. Its translation is CASSTGGTQYF.

This chain connects TRBV2 to TRBJ1-1; no clear D. The CDR3 has 14 amino acids. Trimming took 7 bases from V and 0 from J, leaving 12 bases between them. Per germline, CDR1 SNHLY and CDR2 FYNNEI. The CDR3 DNA follows: TGTGCCAGCACCGAGGGCAGGCTGAACACTGAAGCTTTCTTT. Encoded protein: CASTEGRLNTEAFF.

The table lists this clonotype with many counts. The V gene is TRBV7-3, the J gene TRBJ2-3; D possibly matches TRBD1 or TRBD2 (5 bases each). The CDR3 runs to 16 residues. In germline, CDR1 is SGHTA, CDR2 FQGTGA. The V gene lost 5 bases and the J gene lost 2 bases, with 17 bases spanning the gap. The CDR3 DNA reads TGTGCCAGCAGCCCCCGTGGGGGACCCTACACAGATACGCAGTATTTT. This translates into CASSPRGGPYTDTQYF.

V gene TRBV12-3 or TRBV12-4 combines with J gene TRBJ2-1, with TRBD2 identical over 8 bases. The CDR3 has 15 amino acids. J gave up 5 bases and V 7 bases, and 10 bases lay outside the gene matches. This chain's CDR3 is CASTLRLAGHNEQFF. The CDR3 DNA follows: TGTGCCAGCACCTTGAGGCTAGCGGGTCACAATGAGCAGTTCTTC.

The table lists this clonotype with a few counts. A read error is possible here, since a much larger clone lies one base away. The rearrangement links TRBV7-9 to TRBJ2-3; no reliable D call. This CDR3 comprises 16 residues. Germline V CDR1 and CDR2: SEHNR, FQNEAQ (reference sequence). V gave up 4 bases and J gave up 0 bases, with 14 bases separating them. The CDR3 coding sequence is TGTGCCAGCAGCTCCGAGACTTACCCTAGCACAGATACGCAGTATTTT. Protein product: CASSSETYPSTDTQYF.

This clonotype was observed a few times. The CDR3 spells CASSPTGYTQYF. CDR3 nucleotides: TGTGCCAGCAGTCCAACTGGGTATACGCAGTATTTT. The genes are TRBV12-3 or TRBV12-4 and TRBJ2-3; D call uncertain. This CDR3 has 12 residues. Trimming cost V 5 bases and J 7 bases, with 10 bases left between them.

This clonotype was seen only a few times. The chain joins TRBV11-2 to TRBJ2-1; D is unresolved. V was pared by 7 bases and J by 7 bases, with 14 bases between. This CDR3 has 13 amino acids. From germline, CDR1 is SGHAT and CDR2 FQNNGV. CDR3 sequence reads: CASIDALGNEQFF. The CDR3 DNA follows: TGTGCCAGCATCGACGCCTTGGGGAATGAGCAGTTCTTC.

The sample holds many counts of this clonotype. The V gene is TRBV19, the J gene TRBJ1-3, with D perhaps TRBD1 (5 bases). CDR1 is LNHDA, CDR2 SQIVND, per germline (reference sequence). The germline V and J ends were trimmed by 9 bases and 4 bases, with 19 bases remaining between them. This CDR3 is 15 amino acids long. This CDR3 is CASGPSRDLGNTIYF. DNA for the CDR3: TGTGCCAGCGGGCCGAGTCGGGACCTCGGAAACACCATATATTTT.

This clonotype is medium-sized in the sample. This rearrangement joins TRBV15 to TRBJ2-7; D is possibly TRBD2 (6 bases). V gave up 5 bases and J gave up 3 bases, with 20 bases separating them. CDR3 length equals 16 residues. Germline V gives CDR1 LNHNV, CDR2 YYDKDF (reference sequence). In DNA, the CDR3 is TGTGCCACCAGCTCAGATGGTGGAGGGGAATTCTACGAGCAGTACTTC. This encodes CATSSDGGGEFYEQYF.

Only a few counts were recorded for this clonotype. Written as DNA, the CDR3 is TGCGCCAGCAGCCCGAACAGACTGGGTACTGGGGCCAACGTCCTGACTTTC. Protein product: CASSPNRLGTGANVLTF. The chain carries TRBV5-1 and TRBJ2-6; D gene uncertain. In germline, CDR1 is SGHRS, CDR2 YFSETQ. The V and J ends lost 4 bases and 2 bases respectively, with 16 bases between them. This CDR3 spans 17 amino acids.

This clonotype turned up a few times. In nucleotides, the CDR3 is TGTGCCAGCAGCCCCAGAGGACTAGCGGGCAGACAAGAGACCCAGTACTTC. It is translated as CASSPRGLAGRQETQYF. The gene calls are TRBV7-9 and TRBJ2-5; 11 bases match TRBD2. V lost 5 bases to trimming and J lost 2 bases; unmatched junction nucleotides: 10. Germline V gene data show CDR1 as SEHNR and CDR2 as FQNEAQ (reference sequence). The CDR3 sequence is 17 residues long. Combining the CDR3 with reference TRBV7-9 and TRBJ2-5 gives the whole variable domain DTGVSQNPRHKITKRGQNVTFRCDPISEHNRLYWYRQTLGQGPEFLTYFQNEAQLEKSRLLSDRFSAERPKGSFSTLEIQRTEQGDSAMYLCASSPRGLAGRQETQYFGPGTRLLVL.

This clonotype was observed once. The gene calls are TRBV5-4 and TRBJ2-7; the D gene is possibly TRBD2 (6 bases). CDR1 is SGHNT and CDR2 is YYREEE in the germline V gene (reference sequence). V shed 0 bases and J shed 7 bases, with 17 bases lying between them. There are 15 residues in the CDR3. The CDR3 reads CASSLGLLARGEQYF. CDR3 sequence (DNA): TGTGCCAGCAGCTTGGGATTGTTAGCGCGGGGTGAGCAGTACTTC.

The genes are TRBV20-1 and TRBJ1-1, with a tentative D call TRBD1 (5 bases). The CDR3 loop spans 13 amino acids. Germline assignment: CDR1 DFQATT and CDR2 SNEGSKA (reference sequence). V lost 6 bases and J lost 4, with 15 bases in between. The CDR3 nucleotides read TGCAGTGCAGCCCCCCCGGGGGGCACTGAAGCTTTCTTT. It translates to CSAAPPGGTEAFF.

This clonotype turned up a few times. CDR3 nucleotides: TGTGCCAGCAGCTTATCGGCGGGAGGGCCTGCAGATACGCAGTATTTT. Protein: CASSLSAGGPADTQYF. V and J are TRBV7-2 and TRBJ2-3; 9 bases match TRBD2. Unmatched junction bases numbered 7, after V lost 2 bases and J lost 4 bases. CDR3 length: 16 amino acids. Germline CDR1 and CDR2: SGHTA and FQGNSA.

This clonotype has just a few counts. The rearrangement joins TRBV6-1 to TRBJ1-1, with TRBD1 as a possible D gene (6 bases). Trimming cost V 5 bases and J 0 bases, with 13 bases left between them. Germline CDR1 MNHNS, CDR2 SASEGT. The CDR3 runs to 15 residues. The CDR3 DNA sequence: TGTGCCAGCAGTCCTGGACAGTTAATGAACACTGAAGCTTTCTTT. Translating it yields CASSPGQLMNTEAFF.